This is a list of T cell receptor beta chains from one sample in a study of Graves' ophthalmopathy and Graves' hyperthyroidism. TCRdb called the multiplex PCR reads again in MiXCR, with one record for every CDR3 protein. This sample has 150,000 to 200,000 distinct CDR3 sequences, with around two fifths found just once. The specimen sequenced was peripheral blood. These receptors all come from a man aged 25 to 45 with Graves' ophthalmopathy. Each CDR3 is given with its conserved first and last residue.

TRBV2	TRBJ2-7	CASRKSVYEQYF
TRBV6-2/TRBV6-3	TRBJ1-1	CASIRAMNTEAFF
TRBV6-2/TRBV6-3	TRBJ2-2	CASSYTEDTGELFF
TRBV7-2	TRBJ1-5	CASSFNQDQPQHF
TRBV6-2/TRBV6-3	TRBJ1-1	CASSRTGDGTEAFF
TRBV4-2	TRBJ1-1	CASSQDHTAGWAFF
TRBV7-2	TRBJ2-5	CASRPDSSGGTQYF
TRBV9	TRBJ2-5	CASSVKGLAGIQETQYF
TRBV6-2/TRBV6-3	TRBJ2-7	CASSPLLGADYEQYF
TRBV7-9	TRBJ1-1	CASSLDATGVTEAFF
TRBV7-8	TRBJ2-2	CASSLAGRGNTGELFF
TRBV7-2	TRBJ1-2	CASSLSPADYGYTF
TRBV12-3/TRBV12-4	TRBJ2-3	CASSFTGTDTQYF
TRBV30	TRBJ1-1	CAWSVRLMNTEAFF
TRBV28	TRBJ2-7	CASSYPVGLAKINEQYF
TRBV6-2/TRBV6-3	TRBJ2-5	CASSRTAGDGGETQYF
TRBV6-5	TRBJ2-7	CASSYAGTSVYEQYF
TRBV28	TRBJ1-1	CASRPAGGMNTEAFF
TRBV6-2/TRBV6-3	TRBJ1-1	CASRGGLTEAFF
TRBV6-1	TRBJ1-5	CASSGGIYQPQHF
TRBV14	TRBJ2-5	CASSPRGSWDETQYF
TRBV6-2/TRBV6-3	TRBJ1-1	CASRDPRGGRNTEAFF
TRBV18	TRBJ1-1	CASSPQPPGAVNTEAFF
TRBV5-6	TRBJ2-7	CASSLLLRSYEQYF
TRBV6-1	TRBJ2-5	CASSETAQETQYF
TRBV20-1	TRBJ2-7	CSVRRNSYEQYF
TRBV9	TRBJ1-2	CASSVSGRANYGYTF
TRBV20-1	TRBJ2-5	CSARGGAGGMGETQYF
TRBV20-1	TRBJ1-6	CSAEIQGRNSPLHF
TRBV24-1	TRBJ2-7	CATSDFDGTYEQYF
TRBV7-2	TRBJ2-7	CASSSTSGEQYF
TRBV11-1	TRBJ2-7	CASSLAGGLAYEQYF
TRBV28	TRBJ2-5	CASSSRGGMRETQYF
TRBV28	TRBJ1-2	CASRLTGGRSYGYTF
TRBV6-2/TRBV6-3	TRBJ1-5	CASSSDSPNQPQHF
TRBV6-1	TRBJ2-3	CASSEAPGDTQYF
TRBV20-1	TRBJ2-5	CSARPGLAGDGETQYF
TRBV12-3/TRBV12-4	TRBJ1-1	CASSSVRTEAFF
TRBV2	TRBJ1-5	CASSEALVGGNQPQHF
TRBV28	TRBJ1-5	CASSLLPYQPQHF
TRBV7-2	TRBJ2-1	CASSLGYNEQFF